This T cell receptor beta chain appears in the sequencing data of a study of shared clonotypes between healthy human individuals. Profiling relied on immunoSEQ multiplex PCR, and the TCRdb table lists in-frame clones only, not all of them. This sample has around 2,000,000 clones; just over 90% occur once, and the top ten carry over 1.5%. A single count supports this clone. J was trimmed by 5 bases and V by 5 bases; bases with no gene match: 11. This CDR3 is built from 17 residues. Germline V CDR1 and CDR2: SGHVS, FQNEAQ. It was CD45RO-negative cells, positively selected for CCR7, that made up naive CD8 cells, with terminally differentiated effector memory CD45RA+ cells excluded.

V is TRBV7-8 and J is TRBJ1-4, with 10 bases aligning to TRBD1. Sequencing was done on a sample of naive CD8+ T cells from PBMCs. The clonotype comes from a young man in good health. Some clones in this sample may be carry-over from other donors' samples. For the CDR3, the DNA is TGTGCCAGCAGCGCACCGGGACAGGGGTTGGTGAATGAAAAACTGTTTTTT. Residues: CASSAPGQGLVNEKLFF.